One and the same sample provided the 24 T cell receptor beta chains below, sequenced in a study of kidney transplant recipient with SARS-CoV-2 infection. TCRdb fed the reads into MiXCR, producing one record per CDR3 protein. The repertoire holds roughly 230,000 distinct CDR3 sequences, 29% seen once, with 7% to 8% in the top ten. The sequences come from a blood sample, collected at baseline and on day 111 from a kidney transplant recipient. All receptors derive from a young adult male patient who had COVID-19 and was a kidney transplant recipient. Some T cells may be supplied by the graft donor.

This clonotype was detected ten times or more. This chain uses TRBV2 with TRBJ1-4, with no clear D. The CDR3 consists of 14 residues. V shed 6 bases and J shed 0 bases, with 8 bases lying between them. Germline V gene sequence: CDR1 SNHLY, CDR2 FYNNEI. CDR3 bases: TGTGCCAGCAGGGACGGCGCAACTAATGAAAAACTGTTTTTT. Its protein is CASRDGATNEKLFF.

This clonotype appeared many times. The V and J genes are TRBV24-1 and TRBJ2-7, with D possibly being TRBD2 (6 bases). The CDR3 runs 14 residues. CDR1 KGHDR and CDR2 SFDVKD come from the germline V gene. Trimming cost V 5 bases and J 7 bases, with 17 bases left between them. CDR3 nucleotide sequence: TGTGCCACCAGTGGGGGACTTGACAGTTGGGAGCAGTACTTC. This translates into CATSGGLDSWEQYF.

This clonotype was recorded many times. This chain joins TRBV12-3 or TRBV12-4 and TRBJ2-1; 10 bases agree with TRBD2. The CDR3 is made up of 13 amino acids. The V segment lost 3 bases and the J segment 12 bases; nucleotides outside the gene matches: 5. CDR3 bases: TGTGCCAGCAGTTTCCAGCGGGAGGGGTTGCAGTTCTTC. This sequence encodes CASSFQREGLQFF.

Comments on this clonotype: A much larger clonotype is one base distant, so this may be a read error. The CDR3 DNA reads TGTGCCAGCAGCGACTCTGAACCCATTTCAGGCTTGACCGGGGAGCTGTTTTTT. Translating gives CASSDSEPISGLTGELFF. The chain uses TRBV3-1 and TRBJ2-2, with D uncertain. Germline V gives CDR1 LGHDT, CDR2 YNNKEL (reference sequence). The CDR3 extends over 18 amino acids. V was clipped by 5 bases and J by 5 bases, with 24 bases between them.

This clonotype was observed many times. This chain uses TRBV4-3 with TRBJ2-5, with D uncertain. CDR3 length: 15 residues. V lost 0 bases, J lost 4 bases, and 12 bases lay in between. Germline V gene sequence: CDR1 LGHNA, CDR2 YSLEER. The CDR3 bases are TGCGCCAGCAGCCAAGATCATAGGACGGGAGAGACCCAGTACTTC. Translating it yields CASSQDHRTGETQYF.

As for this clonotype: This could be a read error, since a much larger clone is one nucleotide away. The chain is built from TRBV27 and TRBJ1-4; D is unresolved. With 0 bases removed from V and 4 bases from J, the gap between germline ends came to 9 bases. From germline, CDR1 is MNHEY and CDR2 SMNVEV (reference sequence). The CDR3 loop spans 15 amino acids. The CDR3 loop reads CASSLSLTGNEKLFF. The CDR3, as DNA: TGTGCCAGCAGTTTATCCCTAACGGGTAATGAAAAACTGTTTTTT.

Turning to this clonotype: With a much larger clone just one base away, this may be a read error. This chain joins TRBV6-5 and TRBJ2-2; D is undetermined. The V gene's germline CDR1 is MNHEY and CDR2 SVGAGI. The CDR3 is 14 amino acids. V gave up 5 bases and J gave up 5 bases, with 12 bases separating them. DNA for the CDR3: TGTGCCAGCAGTGGGGAACCGGCAACCGGGGAGCTGTTTTTT. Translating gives CASSGEPATGELFF.

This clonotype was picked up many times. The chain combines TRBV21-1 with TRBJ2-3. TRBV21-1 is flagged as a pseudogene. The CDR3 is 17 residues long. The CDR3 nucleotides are TGTGCCAGCAGGTGGTCTGTAGCTACAGTCATGCAAGATACGCAGTATTTT. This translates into CASRWSVATVMQDTQYF.

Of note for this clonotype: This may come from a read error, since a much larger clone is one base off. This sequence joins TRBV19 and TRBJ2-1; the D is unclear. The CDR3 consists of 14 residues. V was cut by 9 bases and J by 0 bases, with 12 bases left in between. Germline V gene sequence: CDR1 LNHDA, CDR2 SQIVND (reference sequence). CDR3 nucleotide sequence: TGTGCCAGCCGACGAGGAAACTCCTACAATGAGCAGTTCTTC. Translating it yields CASRRGNSYNEQFF.

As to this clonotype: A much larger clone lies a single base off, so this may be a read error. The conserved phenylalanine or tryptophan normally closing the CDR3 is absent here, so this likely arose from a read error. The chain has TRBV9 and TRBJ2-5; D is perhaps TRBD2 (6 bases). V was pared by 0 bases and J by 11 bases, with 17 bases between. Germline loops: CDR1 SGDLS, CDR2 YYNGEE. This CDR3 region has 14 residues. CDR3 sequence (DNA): TGTGCCAGCAGCGTAGGGGCTGGCTCGGGGGAGCAGTACGTC. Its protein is CASSVGAGSGEQYV.

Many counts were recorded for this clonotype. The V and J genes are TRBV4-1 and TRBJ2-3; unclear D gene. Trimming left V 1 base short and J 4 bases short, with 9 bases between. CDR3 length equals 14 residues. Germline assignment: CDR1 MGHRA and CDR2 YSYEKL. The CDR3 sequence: CASSQADLADTQYF. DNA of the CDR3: TGCGCCAGCAGCCAAGCCGATCTCGCAGATACGCAGTATTTT.

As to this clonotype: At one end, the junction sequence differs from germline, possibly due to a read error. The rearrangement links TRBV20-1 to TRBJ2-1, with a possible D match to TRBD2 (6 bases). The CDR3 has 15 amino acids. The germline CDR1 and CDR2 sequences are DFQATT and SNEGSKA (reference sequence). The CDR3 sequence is CSASSYSGSYNGQFF. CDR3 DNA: TGCAGTGCTAGCTCTTATAGCGGTTCCTACAATGGGCAGTTCTTC.

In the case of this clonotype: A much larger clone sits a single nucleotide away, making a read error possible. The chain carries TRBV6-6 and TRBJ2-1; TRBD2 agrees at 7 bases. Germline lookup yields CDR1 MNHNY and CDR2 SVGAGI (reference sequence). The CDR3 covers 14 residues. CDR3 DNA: TGTGCCAGCAAAAAAGCGGGACCGAACAATGAGCAGCTCTTC. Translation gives CASKKAGPNNEQLF.

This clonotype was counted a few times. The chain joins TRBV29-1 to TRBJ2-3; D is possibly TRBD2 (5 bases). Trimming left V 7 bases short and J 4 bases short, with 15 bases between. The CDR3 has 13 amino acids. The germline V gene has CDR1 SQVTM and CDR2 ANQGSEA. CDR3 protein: CSAFRTAADTQYF. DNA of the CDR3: TGCAGCGCCTTTAGGACTGCGGCAGATACGCAGTATTTT.

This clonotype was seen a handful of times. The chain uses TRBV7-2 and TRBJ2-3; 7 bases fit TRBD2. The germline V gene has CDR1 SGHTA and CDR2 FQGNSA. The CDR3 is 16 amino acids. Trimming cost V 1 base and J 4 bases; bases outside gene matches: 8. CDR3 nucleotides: TGTGCCAGCAGCTTAGTTGAGGCGGGAGACGCAGATACGCAGTATTTT. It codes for CASSLVEAGDADTQYF.

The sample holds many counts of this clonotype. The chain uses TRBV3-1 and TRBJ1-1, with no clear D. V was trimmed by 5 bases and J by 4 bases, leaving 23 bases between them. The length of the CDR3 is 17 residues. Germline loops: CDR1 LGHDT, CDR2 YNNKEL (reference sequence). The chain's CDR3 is CASSMAAPISIRTEAFF. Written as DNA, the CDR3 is TGTGCCAGCAGCATGGCTGCTCCCATTTCAATTCGCACTGAAGCTTTCTTT.

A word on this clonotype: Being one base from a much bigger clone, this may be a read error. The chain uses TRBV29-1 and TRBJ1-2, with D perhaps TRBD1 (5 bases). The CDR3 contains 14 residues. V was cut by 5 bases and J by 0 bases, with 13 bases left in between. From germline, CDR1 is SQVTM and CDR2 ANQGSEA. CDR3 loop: CSVLGTFPNYGYTF. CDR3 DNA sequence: TGCAGCGTTCTCGGGACGTTCCCTAACTATGGCTACACCTTC.

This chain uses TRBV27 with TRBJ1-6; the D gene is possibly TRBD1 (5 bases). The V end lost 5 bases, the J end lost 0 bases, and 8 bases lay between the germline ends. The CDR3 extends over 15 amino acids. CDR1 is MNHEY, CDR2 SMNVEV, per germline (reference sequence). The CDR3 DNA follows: TGTGCCAGCAGTAGGGGAGGCTCCTATAATTCACCCCTCCACTTT. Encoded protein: CASSRGGSYNSPLHF.

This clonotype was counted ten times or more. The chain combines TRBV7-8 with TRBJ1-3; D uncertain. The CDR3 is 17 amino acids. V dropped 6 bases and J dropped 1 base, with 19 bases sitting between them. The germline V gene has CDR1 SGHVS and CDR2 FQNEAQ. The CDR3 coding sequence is TGTGCCAGCAGTCTTCCGACCTCTATTACTTCTGGAAACACCATATATTTT. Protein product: CASSLPTSITSGNTIYF. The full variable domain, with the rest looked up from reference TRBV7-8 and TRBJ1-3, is GAGVSQSPRYKVAKRGQDVALRCDPISGHVSLFWYQQALGQGPEFLTYFQNEAQLDKSGLPSDRFFAERPEGSVSTLKIQRTQQEDSAVYLCASSLPTSITSGNTIYFGEGSWLTVV.

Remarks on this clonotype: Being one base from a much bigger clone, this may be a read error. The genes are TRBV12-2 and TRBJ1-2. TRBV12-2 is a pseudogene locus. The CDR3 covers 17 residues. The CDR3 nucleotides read TGTGCAAGTCGCGCGAGAATGACTCCACGAAAGACCTATGGCTACACCTTC. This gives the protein CASRARMTPRKTYGYTF.

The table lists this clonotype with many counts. The CDR3, as DNA: TGTGCCAGTAGTCCGCTGCCGGGACGTAGCTCCTACGAGCAGTACTTC. It codes for CASSPLPGRSSYEQYF. V and J are TRBV19 and TRBJ2-7; D is tentatively TRBD1 or TRBD2 (5 bases each). Germline CDR1 reads LNHDA; CDR2 reads SQIVND (reference sequence). The CDR3 runs 16 residues. V lost 5 bases, J lost 0 bases, and 17 bases lay in between.

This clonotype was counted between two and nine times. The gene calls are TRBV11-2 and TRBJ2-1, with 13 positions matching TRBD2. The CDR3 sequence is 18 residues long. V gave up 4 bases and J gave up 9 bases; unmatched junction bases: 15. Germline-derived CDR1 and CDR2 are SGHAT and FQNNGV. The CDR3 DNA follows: TGTGCCAGCAGCTCAACTAGCGGGAGGGCCTCCGTGTCCGGTGAGCAGTTCTTC. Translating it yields CASSSTSGRASVSGEQFF.

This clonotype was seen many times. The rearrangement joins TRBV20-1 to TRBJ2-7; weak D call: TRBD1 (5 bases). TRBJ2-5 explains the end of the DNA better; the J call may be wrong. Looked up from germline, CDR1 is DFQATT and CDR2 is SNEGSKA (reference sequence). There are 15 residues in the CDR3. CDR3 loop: CSARGPGQPQETQYF. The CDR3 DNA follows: TGCAGTGCTAGAGGGCCAGGGCAACCTCAAGAGACCCAGTACTTC.

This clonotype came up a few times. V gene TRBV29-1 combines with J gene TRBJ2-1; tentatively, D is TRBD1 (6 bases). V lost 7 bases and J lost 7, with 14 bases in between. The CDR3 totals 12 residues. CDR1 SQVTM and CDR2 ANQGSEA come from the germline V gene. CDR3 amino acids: CSAYTGWNEQFF. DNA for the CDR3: TGCAGCGCCTACACAGGGTGGAATGAGCAGTTCTTC.